This TCR delta chain emerged from a study of γδ T cells in repeated Plasmodium falciparum infection. The overall study: Samples were taken at baseline, before some infections, and 21 days after each.

TCRdb repeated clone calling on the multiplex PCR reads with CATT. This sample has around 82,000 delta-chain clones, with roughly 1.4% found just once. Turning to this clone: This sequence is one base from a far larger clone and is likely a read error. At the DNA level, this CDR3 is encoded by other sequences in the same sample as well.

Gammadelta T cells were flow-sorted from PBMC into Vgamma9/Vdelta2+ and Vdelta2-negative populations for bulk analysis. CDR3 length: 17 residues. The junction had 8 bases not matched to a gene; V was cut back by 1 base and J by 3 bases. Germline V CDR1 and CDR2: GEAIGNYY, EKD. Sequenced material: gamma-delta T cells from blood. This clonotype was obtained from a pool of human donors (malaria-infected and uninfected, not separated). The chain joins TRDV2 to TRDJ1, with 12 bases matching TRDD3. The J gene comes from matching the DNA to germline here; TCRdb lacks it. The CDR3 DNA reads as TGTGCCTGTGACACTGGCTACTGGGGGATACAACCCGATAAACTCATCTTT. Protein: CACDTGYWGIQPDKLIF.